These 16 T cell receptor beta chains originate from one sample sequenced in a study of blood T cell repertoires in COVID-19. Measured with immunoSEQ multiplex PCR; TCRdb has only the in-frame clones, and not every one. The sample has 250,000 or so clones; roughly 80% are singletons. Specimen: peripheral blood. Receptors originate from an elderly man with acute or convalescent COVID-19.

This clone was observed once. The chain employs TRBV5-1 and TRBJ2-3; 7 bases align to TRBD2. The CDR3 totals 17 residues. With 5 bases clipped from V and 0 bases from J, the junction kept 12 bases outside the gene matches. Germline V gene sequence: CDR1 SGHRS, CDR2 YFSETQ. CDR3 loop: CASRSGTIVTSTDTQYF. The CDR3 nucleotides are TGCGCCAGCAGATCCGGGACTATCGTAACTAGCACAGATACGCAGTATTTT.

The chain carries TRBV18 and TRBJ2-2; 7 bases are a match to TRBD1. The V gene's germline CDR1 is KGHSH and CDR2 LQKENI. Trimming removed 4 bases from V and 2 bases from J; junction bases left unmatched: 7. The CDR3 extends over 16 amino acids. DNA for the CDR3: TGTGCCAGCTCACATTCGGGACAGCTCAACACCGGGGAGCTGTTTTTT. This encodes CASSHSGQLNTGELFF.

The chain has TRBV2 and TRBJ1-2; TRBD1 matches 9 bases. CDR1 is SNHLY, CDR2 FYNNEI, per germline. This CDR3 is built from 15 residues. After removal of 9 bases from V and 4 bases from J, the junction contained 12 bases not matched to a gene. CDR3 bases: TGTGCCAGTTTTCCGGGACAGGGTTTATCCTATGGCTACACCTTC. Protein sequence: CASFPGQGLSYGYTF. The full variable domain, completed using reference TRBV2 and TRBJ1-2, is EPEVTQTPSHQVTQMGQEVILRCVPISNHLYFYWYRQILGQKVEFLVSFYNNEISEKSEIFDDQFSVERPDGSNFTLKIRSTKLEDSAMYFCASFPGQGLSYGYTFGSGTRLTVV.

V usage is TRBV6-2 or TRBV6-3 and J usage is TRBJ1-1; tentatively, D is TRBD1 (5 bases). CDR3 size: 15 residues. Between the trimmed V and J ends, which lost 5 bases and 1 base, there was a span of 14 bases. Per the germline V gene, CDR1 is MNHEY and CDR2 is SVGEGT. The CDR3 protein is CASSLIQGQNTEAFF. The CDR3 DNA is TGTGCCAGCAGTCTTATTCAGGGCCAGAACACTGAAGCTTTCTTT.

The chain carries TRBV14 and TRBJ1-1; D may be TRBD1 (6 bases). The germline V gene has CDR1 SGHDN and CDR2 FVKESK. Trimming pared 3 bases from V and 0 bases from J, leaving 20 bases between. The CDR3 runs 18 residues. CDR3 protein: CASSQGRVWGLLNTEAFF. CDR3 sequence (DNA): TGTGCCAGCAGCCAGGGCCGCGTTTGGGGGCTCCTGAACACTGAAGCTTTCTTT. Combining the CDR3 with reference TRBV14 and TRBJ1-1 gives the whole variable domain EAGVTQFPSHSVIEKGQTVTLRCDPISGHDNLYWYRRVMGKEIKFLLHFVKESKQDESGMPNNRFLAERTGGTYSTLKVQPAELEDSGVYFCASSQGRVWGLLNTEAFFGQGTRLTVV.

The chain carries TRBV28 and TRBJ1-2; 9 bases fit TRBD1. Germline-derived CDR1 and CDR2 are MDHEN and SYDVKM. The CDR3 loop spans 15 amino acids. Trimming at V came to 5 bases and at J to 8 bases, leaving 12 bases not matched to a gene. The CDR3: CASSIPTGQGTGYTF. DNA for the CDR3: TGTGCCAGCAGTATCCCAACGGGACAGGGTACCGGCTACACCTTC.

The chain has TRBV24-1 and TRBJ1-4, with unresolved D. Germline CDR1 is KGHDR and CDR2 is SFDVKD. The CDR3 has 14 residues. In DNA, the CDR3 is TGTGTCGCGGGGAGACGGGATACTAATGAAAAACTGTTTTTT. Translation: CVAGRRDTNEKLFF.

This chain's CDR3 is CAISLTGGLSEQYF. CDR3 coding DNA: TGTGCCATCAGTCTAACAGGGGGGTTATCCGAGCAGTACTTC. This rearrangement joins TRBV10-3 to TRBJ2-7, with 8 nucleotides matching TRBD1. The CDR3 consists of 14 residues. Germline lookup yields CDR1 ENHRY and CDR2 SYGVKD. The V gene end was trimmed by 5 bases and the J gene end by 6 bases; junction bases not matched to a gene: 9.

This clone was observed once. DNA for the CDR3: TGTGCCAGCAGCTCCCGGACAGCCCTCTACGAGCAGTACTTC. Its protein is CASSSRTALYEQYF. This rearrangement joins TRBV11-2 to TRBJ2-7; D may be TRBD1 (6 bases). V gave up 4 bases and J gave up 3 bases, with 13 bases separating them. The CDR3 spans 14 residues. The germline V gene has CDR1 SGHAT and CDR2 FQNNGV.

J is TRBJ2-5 and V is TRBV30; 8 bases fit TRBD1. Germline V gene sequence: CDR1 GTSNPN, CDR2 SVGIG (reference sequence). V dropped 2 bases and J dropped 6; count of bases not matched to a gene: 5. This CDR3 is 13 amino acids long. The CDR3 sequence: CAWSLTGVKTQYF. Written as DNA, the CDR3 is TGTGCCTGGAGTTTGACAGGGGTAAAGACCCAGTACTTC.

This clone was detected only once. The chain carries TRBV12-5 and TRBJ2-7; the match to TRBD2 covers 11 bases. V shed 1 base and J 3 bases; nucleotides not matched to a gene: 2. Germline CDR1 is LGHNT and CDR2 is FRNRAP. The CDR3 is 15 amino acids. CDR3 sequence: CASGLELAGVYEQYF. The DNA of the CDR3 is TGTGCTAGTGGTTTGGAACTAGCGGGAGTCTACGAGCAGTACTTC. The entire variable domain, with the rest obtained from reference TRBV12-5 and TRBJ2-7, is as follows: DARVTQTPRHKVTEMGQEVTMRCQPILGHNTVFWYRQTMMQGLELLAYFRNRAPLDDSGMPKDRFSAEMPDATLATLKIQPSEPRDSAVYFCASGLELAGVYEQYFGPGTRLTVT.

CDR3 sequence: CASSQVQQTGGSGNTIYF. In DNA, the CDR3 is TGTGCCAGCAGCCAAGTCCAGCAAACAGGGGGCTCTGGAAACACCATATATTTT. The V and J genes are TRBV4-2 and TRBJ1-3; TRBD1 agrees at 8 bases. The CDR3 is 18 residues long. Germline CDR1 is LGHNA and CDR2 is YNFKEQ. V lost 1 base, J lost 0 bases, and 8 bases stayed unmatched.

The V call is TRBV4-2, the J call TRBJ2-5, with TRBD2 matching over 11 bases. The CDR3 totals 18 residues. The germline CDR1 and CDR2 sequences are LGHNA and YNFKEQ. Germline trimming cut 1 base from V and 4 bases from J; bases unmatched to any gene: 11. The CDR3 DNA reads as TGTGCCAGCAGCCAAGGTGGGGTAGCGGGGGGGCCGGGAGAGACCCAGTACTTC. This sequence encodes CASSQGGVAGGPGETQYF.

J is TRBJ2-7 and V is TRBV6-1; 16 bases are shared with TRBD2. The CDR3 loop spans 17 amino acids. V gave up 3 bases and J gave up 3 bases; unmatched junction bases: 5. CDR1 and CDR2 (germline): MNHNS, SASEGT. CDR3 nucleotides: TGTGCCAGCAGTGACCCGGGACTAGCGGGAGGGGTCTACGAGCAGTACTTC. Its protein is CASSDPGLAGGVYEQYF.

The J gene is TRBJ2-4, the V gene TRBV11-2; no reliable D call. Germline loops: CDR1 SGHAT, CDR2 FQNNGV. CDR3 length equals 13 residues. V was trimmed by 4 bases and J by 5 bases, leaving 9 bases between them. CDR3: CASSYDAENIQYF. Written as DNA, the CDR3 is TGTGCCAGCAGCTACGATGCAGAAAACATTCAGTACTTC.

This chain uses TRBV24-1 with TRBJ1-2; 8 nucleotides align to TRBD1. V lost 5 bases and J lost 5; bases outside the gene matches: 9. The germline CDR1 and CDR2 sequences are KGHDR and SFDVKD. This CDR3 is built from 15 residues. The CDR3 DNA reads TGTGCCACCAGTGCCTGGACAGGGACTTCTTATGGCTACACCTTC. Encoded protein: CATSAWTGTSYGYTF.